These 6 T cell receptor beta chains share one sample of origin, sequenced in a study of T cells in Graves' hyperthyroidism and ophthalmopathy. It was RNA transcripts that yielded the amplified TCR beta CDR3 regions. First-round RT-PCR with HTBI primers amplified the TCR CDR3 region. TCRdb recomputed calls from the multiplex PCR reads with MiXCR, one row per CDR3 protein. The table has around 700,000 distinct CDR3 sequences, 30% to 40% seen once. The sequenced sample consisted of blood. Every receptor here comes from a woman aged 40-49 years with Graves' hyperthyroidism.

Remarks on this clonotype: A much larger clonotype is one base distant, so this may be a read error. V is TRBV20-1 and J is TRBJ2-5; 8 bases match TRBD2. Germline CDR1 is DFQATT and CDR2 is SNEGSKA (reference sequence). V gave up 5 bases and J gave up 3 bases; unmatched junction bases: 5. This CDR3 spans 13 amino acids. The CDR3 region is CSAWVAGKETQYF. CDR3 bases: TGCAGTGCTTGGGTAGCGGGGAAAGAGACCCAGTACTTC.

A few counts support this clonotype. V and J are TRBV20-1 and TRBJ1-3, with 7 bases aligning to TRBD1. CDR1 is DFQATT and CDR2 is SNEGSKA in the germline V gene (reference sequence). Unmatched junction bases numbered 5, after V lost 0 bases and J lost 0 bases. The CDR3 covers 16 residues. The CDR3 spells CSARDRTGSSGNTIYF. The DNA of the CDR3 is TGCAGTGCTAGAGATAGGACAGGCAGCTCTGGAAACACCATATATTTT.

This clonotype has at least ten counts. The chain joins TRBV29-1 to TRBJ1-1; D remains unclear. The CDR3 loop spans 12 amino acids. CDR1 is SQVTM and CDR2 is ANQGSEA in the germline V gene. The V gene lost 3 bases and the J gene lost 1 base, with 6 bases spanning the gap. CDR3 protein: CSVDKGNTEAFF. CDR3 bases: TGCAGCGTTGACAAAGGGAACACTGAAGCTTTCTTT.

This chain's CDR3 is CASSSWSLGDGSPLHF. In nucleotides, the CDR3 is TGCGCCAGCAGCTCATGGTCGCTGGGGGACGGTTCACCCCTCCACTTT. V gene TRBV5-1 combines with J gene TRBJ1-6; D is possibly TRBD1 (5 bases). V dropped 3 bases and J dropped 9 bases, with 19 bases sitting between them. From germline, CDR1 is SGHRS and CDR2 YFSETQ. The CDR3 has 16 amino acids.

As regards this clonotype: A much larger clone is a single base away; this may be a read error. The V gene is TRBV19, the J gene TRBJ1-5, with D maybe TRBD1 (5 bases). CDR1 LNHDA and CDR2 SQIVND come from the germline V gene (reference sequence). V shed 2 bases and J shed 15 bases, with 23 bases lying between them. CDR3 length: 15 residues. The CDR3 protein is CASSIRTLAGGARHF. The CDR3 DNA reads TGTGCCAGTAGTATACGGACGCTTGCCGGTGGGGCCCGGCATTTT.

This clonotype was counted a few times. This rearrangement joins TRBV7-6 to TRBJ2-2; 7 positions match TRBD2. The V and J ends lost 0 bases and 1 base, in that order; junction bases with no gene match: 2. This CDR3 comprises 16 residues. Per germline, CDR1 SGHVS and CDR2 FNYEAQ. DNA of the CDR3: TGTGCCAGCAGCTTAGCCGGGACTAAGAACACCGGGGAGCTGTTTTTT. Protein product: CASSLAGTKNTGELFF.